This TCR beta chain was documented in a study of T cell repertoires in cytomegalovirus infection. Study as a whole: Signatures in public TCR beta sequences pointed to both CMV infection and matching HLA type. Overall study results and limits: Dominant in the ex vivo response were TCR beta clonotypes restricted by HLA-C and specific for CMV.

This clonotype was seen more than once but under ten times. Its antigen remains unidentified. Trimming at V came to 4 bases and at J to 4 bases, leaving 8 bases not matched to a gene. Germline V lookup: CDR1 SGDLS, CDR2 YYNGEE. This CDR3 has 15 amino acids. MiXCR, run by TCRdb on the reads, gives a single entry per CDR3 protein. The table includes 700,000 to 850,000 distinct CDR3 sequences, approximately 30% detected once. The chain combines TRBV9 with TRBJ1-5; TRBD1 agrees at 7 bases. Material: cultured CD8+ T cells from PBMCs, obtained from culture after CMV antigen stimulation. This receptor was taken from a human donor in good health (CMV status not recorded). Some clones in this sample may be carry-over from other donors' samples. Written as DNA, the CDR3 is TGTGCCAGCAGCCCCATGGGGACAGAAAATCAGCCCCAGCATTTT. Amino acid sequence: CASSPMGTENQPQHF.